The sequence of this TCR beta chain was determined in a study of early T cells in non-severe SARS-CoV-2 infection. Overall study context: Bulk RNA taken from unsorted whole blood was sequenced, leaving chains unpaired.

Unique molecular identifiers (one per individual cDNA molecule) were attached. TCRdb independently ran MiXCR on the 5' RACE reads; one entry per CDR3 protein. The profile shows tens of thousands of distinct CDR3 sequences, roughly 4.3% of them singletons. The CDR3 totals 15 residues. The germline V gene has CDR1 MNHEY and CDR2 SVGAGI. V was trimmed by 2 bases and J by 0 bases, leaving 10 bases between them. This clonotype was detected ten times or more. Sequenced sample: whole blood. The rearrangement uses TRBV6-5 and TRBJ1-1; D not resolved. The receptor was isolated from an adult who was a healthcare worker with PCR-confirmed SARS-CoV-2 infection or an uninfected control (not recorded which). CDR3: CASSYQPFMNTEAFF. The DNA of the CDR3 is TGTGCCAGCAGTTACCAGCCGTTCATGAACACTGAAGCTTTCTTT.